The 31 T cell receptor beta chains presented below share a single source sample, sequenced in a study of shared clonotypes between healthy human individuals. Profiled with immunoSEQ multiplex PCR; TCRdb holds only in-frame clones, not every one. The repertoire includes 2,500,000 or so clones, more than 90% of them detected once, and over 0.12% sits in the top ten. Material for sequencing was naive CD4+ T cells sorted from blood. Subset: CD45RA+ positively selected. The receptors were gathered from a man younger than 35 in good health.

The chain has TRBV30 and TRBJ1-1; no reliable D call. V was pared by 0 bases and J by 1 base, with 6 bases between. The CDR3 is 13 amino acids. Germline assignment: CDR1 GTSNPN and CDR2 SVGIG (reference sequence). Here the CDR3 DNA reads TGTGCCTGGAGTGTGGCGCAGAACACTGAAGCTTTCTTT. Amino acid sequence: CAWSVAQNTEAFF.

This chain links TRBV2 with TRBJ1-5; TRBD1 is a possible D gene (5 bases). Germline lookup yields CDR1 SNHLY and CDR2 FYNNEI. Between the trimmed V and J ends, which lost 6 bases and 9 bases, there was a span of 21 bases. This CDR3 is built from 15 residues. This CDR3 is CASRSLGTDVGPQHF. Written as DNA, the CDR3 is TGTGCCAGCAGATCCCTAGGGACCGACGTGGGGCCCCAGCATTTT.

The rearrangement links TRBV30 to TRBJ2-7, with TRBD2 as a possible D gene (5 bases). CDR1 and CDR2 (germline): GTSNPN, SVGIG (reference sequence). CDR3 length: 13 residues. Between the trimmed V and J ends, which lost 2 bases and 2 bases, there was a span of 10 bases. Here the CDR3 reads CAWSLWTAYEQYF. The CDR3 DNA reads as TGTGCCTGGAGTTTGTGGACTGCCTACGAGCAGTACTTC.

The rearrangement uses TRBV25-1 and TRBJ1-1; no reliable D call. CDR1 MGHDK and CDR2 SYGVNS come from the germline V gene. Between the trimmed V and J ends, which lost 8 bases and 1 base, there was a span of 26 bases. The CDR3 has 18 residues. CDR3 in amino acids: CASQVGSLYGFGNTEAFF. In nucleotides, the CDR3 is TGTGCCAGCCAAGTGGGTTCATTATACGGGTTTGGGAACACTGAAGCTTTCTTT. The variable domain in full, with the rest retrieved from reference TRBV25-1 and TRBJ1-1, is EADIYQTPRYLVIGTGKKITLECSQTMGHDKMYWYQQDPGMELHLIHYSYGVNSTEKGDLSSESTVSRIRTEHFPLTLESARPSHTSQYLCASQVGSLYGFGNTEAFFGQGTRLTVV.

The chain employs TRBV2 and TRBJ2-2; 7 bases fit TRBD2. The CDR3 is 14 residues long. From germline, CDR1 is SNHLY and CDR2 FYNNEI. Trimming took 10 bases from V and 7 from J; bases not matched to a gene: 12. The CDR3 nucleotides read TGTGCCACCAGCGGGATGAGGGAGATCGGGGAGCTGTTTTTT. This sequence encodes CATSGMREIGELFF.

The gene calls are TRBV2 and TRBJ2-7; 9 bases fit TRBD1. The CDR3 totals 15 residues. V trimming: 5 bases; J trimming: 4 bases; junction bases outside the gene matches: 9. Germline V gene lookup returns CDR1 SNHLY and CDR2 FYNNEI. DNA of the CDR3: TGTGCCAGCAGTAACCCCGGGACAGGGAGATACGAGCAGTACTTC. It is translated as CASSNPGTGRYEQYF. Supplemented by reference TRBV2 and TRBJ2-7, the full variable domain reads EPEVTQTPSHQVTQMGQEVILRCVPISNHLYFYWYRQILGQKVEFLVSFYNNEISEKSEIFDDQFSVERPDGSNFTLKIRSTKLEDSAMYFCASSNPGTGRYEQYFGPGTRLTVT.

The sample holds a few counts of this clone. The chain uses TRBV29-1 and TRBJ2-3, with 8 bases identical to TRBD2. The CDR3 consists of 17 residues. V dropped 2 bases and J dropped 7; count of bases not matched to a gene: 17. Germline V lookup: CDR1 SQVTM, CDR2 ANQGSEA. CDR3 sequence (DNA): TGCAGCGTTGAAAATCGACCGACGGAGCGGGAGAAATATACGCAGTATTTT. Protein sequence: CSVENRPTEREKYTQYF.

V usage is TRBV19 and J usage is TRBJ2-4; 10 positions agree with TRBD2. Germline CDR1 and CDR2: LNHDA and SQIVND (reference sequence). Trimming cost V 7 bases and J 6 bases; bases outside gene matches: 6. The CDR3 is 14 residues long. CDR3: CASTLAGAGNIQYF. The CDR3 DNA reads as TGTGCCAGTACCCTAGCGGGAGCAGGAAACATTCAGTACTTC.

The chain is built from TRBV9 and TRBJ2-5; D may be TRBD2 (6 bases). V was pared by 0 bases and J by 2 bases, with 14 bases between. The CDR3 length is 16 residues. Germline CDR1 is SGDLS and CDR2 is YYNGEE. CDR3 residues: CASSVAHGSGQETQYF. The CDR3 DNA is TGTGCCAGCAGCGTAGCCCATGGTAGCGGACAAGAGACCCAGTACTTC.

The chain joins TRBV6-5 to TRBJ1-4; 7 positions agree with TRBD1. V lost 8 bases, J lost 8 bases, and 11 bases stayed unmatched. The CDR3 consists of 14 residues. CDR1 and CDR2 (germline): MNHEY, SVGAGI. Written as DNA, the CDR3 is TGTGCCAGCCGCAGAATGACAGGGAACGAAAAACTGTTTTTT. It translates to CASRRMTGNEKLFF.

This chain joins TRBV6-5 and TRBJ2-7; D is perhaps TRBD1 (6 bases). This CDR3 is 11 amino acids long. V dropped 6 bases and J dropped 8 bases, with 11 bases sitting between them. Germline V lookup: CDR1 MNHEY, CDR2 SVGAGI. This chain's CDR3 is CASRQGHQQYF. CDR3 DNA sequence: TGTGCCAGCAGACAGGGACACCAGCAGTACTTC.

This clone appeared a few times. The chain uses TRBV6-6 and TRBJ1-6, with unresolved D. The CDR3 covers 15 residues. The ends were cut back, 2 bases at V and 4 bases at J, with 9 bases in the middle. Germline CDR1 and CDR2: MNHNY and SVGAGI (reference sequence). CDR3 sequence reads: CASSYEGAYNSPLHF. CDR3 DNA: TGTGCCAGCAGTTACGAGGGAGCTTATAATTCACCCCTCCACTTT.

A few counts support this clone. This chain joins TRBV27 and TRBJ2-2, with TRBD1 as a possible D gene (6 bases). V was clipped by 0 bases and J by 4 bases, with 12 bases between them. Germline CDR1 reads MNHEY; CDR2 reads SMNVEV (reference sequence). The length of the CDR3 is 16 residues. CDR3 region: CASSLSRTVRTGELFF. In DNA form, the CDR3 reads TGTGCCAGCAGTTTATCCAGGACAGTACGCACCGGGGAGCTGTTTTTT.

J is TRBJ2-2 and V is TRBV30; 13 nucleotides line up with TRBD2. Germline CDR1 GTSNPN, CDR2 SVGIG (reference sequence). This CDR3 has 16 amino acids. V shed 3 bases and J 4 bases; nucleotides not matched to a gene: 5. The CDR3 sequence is CAWRTSGGPLTGELFF. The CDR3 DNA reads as TGTGCCTGGAGGACTAGCGGGGGGCCGCTCACCGGGGAGCTGTTTTTT.

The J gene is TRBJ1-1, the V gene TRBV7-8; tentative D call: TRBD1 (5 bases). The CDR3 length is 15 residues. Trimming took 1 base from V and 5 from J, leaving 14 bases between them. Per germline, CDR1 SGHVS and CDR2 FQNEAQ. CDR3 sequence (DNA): TGTGCCAGCAGCTTAGGATCGGCCGGGGGGACTGAAGCTTTCTTT. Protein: CASSLGSAGGTEAFF.

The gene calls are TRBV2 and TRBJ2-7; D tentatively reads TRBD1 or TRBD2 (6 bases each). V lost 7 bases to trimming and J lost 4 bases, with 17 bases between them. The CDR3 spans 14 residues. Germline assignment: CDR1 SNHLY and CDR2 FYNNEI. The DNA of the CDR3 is TGTGCCAGCACCATGAGAGGGGGGAGATACGAGCAGTACTTC. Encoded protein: CASTMRGGRYEQYF.

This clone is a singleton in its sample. CDR3 nucleotide sequence: TGTGCCAGCAGCGTAGTCCAGGGGGCTGGCGGGGAGCTGTTTTTT. Protein: CASSVVQGAGGELFF. This sequence joins TRBV9 and TRBJ2-2; 8 nucleotides align to TRBD1. Germline assignment: CDR1 SGDLS and CDR2 YYNGEE. Trimming at V came to 0 bases and at J to 7 bases, leaving 5 bases not matched to a gene. This CDR3 has 15 residues.

CDR3 bases: TGTGCCGCCGGGCGAACTAGCGGCTCCTACAATGAGCAGTTCTTC. It codes for CAAGRTSGSYNEQFF. The V and J genes are TRBV10-3 and TRBJ2-1; 8 bases align to TRBD2. Germline values: CDR1 ENHRY, CDR2 SYGVKD. CDR3 length equals 15 residues. V trimming: 11 bases; J trimming: 0 bases; junction bases outside the gene matches: 9.

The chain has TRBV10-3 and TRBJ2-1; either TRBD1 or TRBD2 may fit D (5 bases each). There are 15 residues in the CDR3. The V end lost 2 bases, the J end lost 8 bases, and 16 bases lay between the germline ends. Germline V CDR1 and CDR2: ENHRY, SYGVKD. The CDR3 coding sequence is TGTGCCATCAGTGAGAACGGGACGCCCGGGGATGAGCAGTTCTTC. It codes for CAISENGTPGDEQFF.

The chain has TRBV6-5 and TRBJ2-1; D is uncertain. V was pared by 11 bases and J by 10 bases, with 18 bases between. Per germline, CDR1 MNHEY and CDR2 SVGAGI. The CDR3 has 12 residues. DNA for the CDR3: TGTGCCTCCTCTTCGGTGACCCACGAGCAGTTCTTC. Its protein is CASSSVTHEQFF.

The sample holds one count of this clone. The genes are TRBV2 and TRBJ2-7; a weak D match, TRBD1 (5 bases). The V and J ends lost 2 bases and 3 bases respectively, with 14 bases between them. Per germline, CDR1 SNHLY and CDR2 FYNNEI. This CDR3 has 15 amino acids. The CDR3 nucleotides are TGTGCCAGCAGTGAAAGTTGGGGCAGCTACTACGAGCAGTACTTC. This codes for CASSESWGSYYEQYF.

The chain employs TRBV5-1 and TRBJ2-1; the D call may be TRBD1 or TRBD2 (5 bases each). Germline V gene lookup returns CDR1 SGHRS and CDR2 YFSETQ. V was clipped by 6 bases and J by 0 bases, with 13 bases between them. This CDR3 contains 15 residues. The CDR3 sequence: CASIPGPGSYNEQFF. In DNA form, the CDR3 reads TGCGCCAGCATCCCGGGACCAGGCTCCTACAATGAGCAGTTCTTC.

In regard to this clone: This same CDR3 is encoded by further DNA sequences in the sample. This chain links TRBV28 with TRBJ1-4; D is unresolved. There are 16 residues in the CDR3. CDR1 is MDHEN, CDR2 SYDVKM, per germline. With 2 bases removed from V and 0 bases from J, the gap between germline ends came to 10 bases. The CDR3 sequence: CASSLRRVATNEKLFF. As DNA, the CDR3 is TGTGCCAGCAGTTTAAGGCGGGTTGCAACTAATGAAAAACTGTTTTTT.

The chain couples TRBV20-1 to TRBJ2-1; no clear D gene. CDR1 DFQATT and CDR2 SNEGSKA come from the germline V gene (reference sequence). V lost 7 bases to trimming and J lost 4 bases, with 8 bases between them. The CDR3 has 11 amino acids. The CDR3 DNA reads TGCAGTGGGATGGATTACAATGAGCAGTTCTTC. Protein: CSGMDYNEQFF.

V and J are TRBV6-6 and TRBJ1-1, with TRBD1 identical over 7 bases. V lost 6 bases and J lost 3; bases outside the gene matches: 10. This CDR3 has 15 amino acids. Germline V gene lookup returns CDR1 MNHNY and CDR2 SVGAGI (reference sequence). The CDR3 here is CASSRSRDSYTEAFF. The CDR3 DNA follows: TGTGCCAGCAGCCGCTCCCGGGACAGCTACACTGAAGCTTTCTTT.

The CDR3: CASSVGAQGGPPNQPQHF. DNA of the CDR3: TGTGCCAGCAGTGTGGGGGCCCAGGGCGGACCCCCCAATCAGCCCCAGCATTTT. The chain recombines TRBV6-4 with TRBJ1-5; perhaps TRBD1 as D (6 bases). V lost 4 bases and J 3 bases, leaving 22 bases between the germline ends. From germline, CDR1 is MRHNA and CDR2 SNTAGT. The CDR3 spans 18 residues.

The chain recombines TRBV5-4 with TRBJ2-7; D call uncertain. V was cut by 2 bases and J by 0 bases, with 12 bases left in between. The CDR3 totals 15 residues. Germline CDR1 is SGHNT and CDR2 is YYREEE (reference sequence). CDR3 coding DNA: TGTGCCAGCAGCTTTGGGCGTCAGAACTCCTACGAGCAGTACTTC. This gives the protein CASSFGRQNSYEQYF.

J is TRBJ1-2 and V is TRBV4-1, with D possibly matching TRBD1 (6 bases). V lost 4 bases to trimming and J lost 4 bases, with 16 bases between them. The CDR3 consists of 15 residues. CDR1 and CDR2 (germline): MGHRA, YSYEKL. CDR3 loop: CASSLSAGHFYGYTF. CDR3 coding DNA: TGCGCCAGCAGCCTGAGTGCGGGACACTTCTATGGCTACACCTTC.

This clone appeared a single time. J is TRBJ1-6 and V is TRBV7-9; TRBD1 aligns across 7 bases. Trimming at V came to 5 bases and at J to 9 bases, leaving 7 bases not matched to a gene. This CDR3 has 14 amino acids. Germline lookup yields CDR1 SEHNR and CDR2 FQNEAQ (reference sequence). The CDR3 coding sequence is TGTGCCAGCAGCCACCGGGACAGTAGTTCACCCCTCCACTTT. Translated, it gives CASSHRDSSSPLHF.

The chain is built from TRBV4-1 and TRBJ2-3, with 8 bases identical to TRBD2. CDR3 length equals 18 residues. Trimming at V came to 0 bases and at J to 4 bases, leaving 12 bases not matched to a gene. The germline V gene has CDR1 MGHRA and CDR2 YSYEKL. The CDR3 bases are TGCGCCAGCAGCCAAGATCGGTATGGAGCGGGAGACCCAGATACGCAGTATTTT. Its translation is CASSQDRYGAGDPDTQYF.

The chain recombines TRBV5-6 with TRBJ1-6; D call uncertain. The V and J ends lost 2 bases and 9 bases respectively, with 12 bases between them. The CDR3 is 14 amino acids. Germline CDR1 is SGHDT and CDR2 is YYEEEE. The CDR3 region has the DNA TGTGCCAGCAGCTTCGGCGACTTGGGTTCACCCCTCCACTTT. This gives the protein CASSFGDLGSPLHF.